This passage covers 24 T cell receptor beta chains from one sample sequenced in a study of CD8+ T cells in alopecia areata. The treatment was: oral pan-JAK inhibitor, 5-10 mg twice daily. RNA was extracted and reverse transcribed into cDNA as the sequencing template. The table came from immunoSEQ multiplex PCR; TCRdb's copy has only in-frame clones and leaves some out. The data contain around 210,000 clones, under 70% of them singletons. This specimen was CD4+ T cells sorted from blood, taken at week 4, from a patient treated with tofacitinib. The receptor source for this set is a human donor with alopecia areata.

This chain joins TRBV5-1 and TRBJ1-1; D is unresolved. Between the trimmed V and J ends, which lost 0 bases and 1 base, there was a span of 4 bases. The CDR3 runs to 13 residues. Germline values: CDR1 SGHRS, CDR2 YFSETQ. The CDR3 reads CASSLEQNTEAFF. The DNA of the CDR3 is TGCGCCAGCAGCTTGGAACAGAACACTGAAGCTTTCTTT.

Concerning this clone itself: Different DNA sequences within this sample yield the same CDR3. This sequence joins TRBV29-1 and TRBJ2-1; no definite D call. This CDR3 comprises 10 residues. Trimming took off 3 bases at V and 7 bases at J, with 4 bases between the two ends. Looked up from germline, CDR1 is SQVTM and CDR2 is ANQGSEA. The CDR3 reads CSVDRNEQFF. The CDR3 nucleotides are TGCAGCGTTGATAGGAATGAGCAGTTCTTC.

V gene TRBV15 combines with J gene TRBJ1-4; 7 bases map to TRBD1. This CDR3 region has 18 residues. In germline, CDR1 is LNHNV, CDR2 YYDKDF (reference sequence). Trimming took 0 bases from V and 2 from J; bases not matched to a gene: 9. The CDR3 region has the DNA TGTGCCACCAGCAGAGATCCGGCGGCAGGGGGTACTAATGAAAAACTGTTTTTT. Its translation: CATSRDPAAGGTNEKLFF.

This clone has more than one count but fewer than ten. The chain employs TRBV6-6 and TRBJ1-4; D gene uncertain. Germline assignment: CDR1 MNHNY and CDR2 SVGAGI (reference sequence). Between the trimmed V and J ends, which lost 8 bases and 8 bases, there was a span of 6 bases. This CDR3 spans 10 amino acids. The CDR3 nucleotides are TGTGCCAGCCTAGGGGAAAAACTGTTTTTT. Encoded protein: CASLGEKLFF.

The chain carries TRBV2 and TRBJ2-7; possible D gene TRBD2, 5 bases. This CDR3 region has 10 residues. Germline CDR1 SNHLY, CDR2 FYNNEI. V gave up 8 bases and J gave up 4 bases, with 6 bases separating them. The chain's CDR3 is CASGEYEQYF. CDR3 DNA: TGTGCCAGCGGGGAGTACGAGCAGTACTTC.

This clone appeared a single time. The chain joins TRBV30 to TRBJ2-1, with 10 bases matching TRBD2. The CDR3 contains 14 residues. Germline values: CDR1 GTSNPN, CDR2 SVGIG (reference sequence). Trimming took 5 bases from V and 5 from J; bases not matched to a gene: 6. CDR3 sequence reads: CAWQTTSGDNEQFF. For the CDR3, the DNA is TGTGCCTGGCAAACAACTAGCGGGGACAATGAGCAGTTCTTC.

This clone was counted between two and nine times. The J gene is TRBJ1-1, the V gene TRBV7-9, with D possibly being TRBD1 (6 bases). This CDR3 comprises 13 residues. V was pared by 5 bases and J by 3 bases, with 10 bases between. Germline CDR1 and CDR2: SEHNR and FQNEAQ (reference sequence). CDR3 sequence: CASSQRTDTEAFF. CDR3 DNA: TGTGCCAGCAGCCAGAGGACAGACACTGAAGCTTTCTTT. Complete variable domain (other parts from reference TRBV7-9 and TRBJ1-1): DTGVSQNPRHKITKRGQNVTFRCDPISEHNRLYWYRQTLGQGPEFLTYFQNEAQLEKSRLLSDRFSAERPKGSFSTLEIQRTEQGDSAMYLCASSQRTDTEAFFGQGTRLTVV.

The chain recombines TRBV27 with TRBJ2-1; 11 positions agree with TRBD2. Per the germline V gene, CDR1 is MNHEY and CDR2 is SMNVEV (reference sequence). This CDR3 is 19 amino acids long. Trimming cost V 7 bases and J 0 bases; bases outside gene matches: 14. This CDR3 reads CASTPLTSGGASSYNEQFF. Here the CDR3 DNA reads TGTGCCAGCACGCCACTTACTAGCGGGGGTGCTAGCTCCTACAATGAGCAGTTCTTC.

The V call is TRBV7-2, the J call TRBJ1-2; 9 positions agree with TRBD1. The V gene end was trimmed by 4 bases and the J gene end by 6 bases; junction bases not matched to a gene: 9. The CDR3 has 15 amino acids. Germline loops: CDR1 SGHTA, CDR2 FQGNSA. CDR3 DNA sequence: TGTGCCAGCAGCTCCCGGGACAGGGCCCTCCATGGCTACACCTTC. This encodes CASSSRDRALHGYTF.

This clone was seen more than once but under ten times. V is TRBV6-1 and J is TRBJ2-3; 8 positions match TRBD2. Germline CDR1 is MNHNS and CDR2 is SASEGT. The junction had 6 bases not matched to a gene; V was cut back by 5 bases and J by 2 bases. The CDR3 loop spans 15 amino acids. The CDR3 bases are TGTGCCAGCAGTATGGGGACTAGTGACACAGATACGCAGTATTTT. Protein: CASSMGTSDTDTQYF.

The CDR3 nucleotides read TGCGCCAGCAGCCAAGGCGGGACAGTCAATCAGCCCCAGCATTTT. This encodes CASSQGGTVNQPQHF. This sequence joins TRBV4-1 and TRBJ1-5, with TRBD1 matching 7 bases. The length of the CDR3 is 15 residues. Germline V gene data show CDR1 as MGHRA and CDR2 as YSYEKL. J gave up 3 bases and V 1 base, and 3 bases lay outside the gene matches.

Regarding this clone: The same CDR3 can be traced to other DNA sequences in this sample. V usage is TRBV10-3 and J usage is TRBJ2-5; maybe TRBD2 (5 bases). From germline, CDR1 is ENHRY and CDR2 SYGVKD. The CDR3 loop spans 10 amino acids. Trimming cost V 11 bases and J 5 bases, with 9 bases left between them. The CDR3 DNA sequence: TGTGCCTCCGGGGAGGAGACCCAGTACTTC. It specifies CASGEETQYF.

This clone has at least ten counts. The chain employs TRBV7-9 and TRBJ1-6; D is unclear. V lost 3 bases and J 7 bases, leaving 7 bases between the germline ends. The CDR3 runs to 13 residues. Germline V gene data show CDR1 as SEHNR and CDR2 as FQNEAQ (reference sequence). This chain's CDR3 is CASSFNTNSPLHF. The CDR3 DNA reads TGTGCCAGCAGCTTCAACACAAATTCACCCCTCCACTTT.

The chain is built from TRBV29-1 and TRBJ2-4; D perhaps matches TRBD1 (6 bases). This CDR3 region has 13 residues. Germline CDR1 is SQVTM and CDR2 is ANQGSEA. V was cut by 4 bases and J by 2 bases, with 9 bases left in between. CDR3 nucleotides: TGCAGCGTTGCCACAGGGTCCAAAAACATTCAGTACTTC. Residues: CSVATGSKNIQYF.

This clone was detected a few times. CDR3: CSVDWGGGDTQYF. CDR3 nucleotide sequence: TGCAGCGTTGACTGGGGGGGAGGAGATACGCAGTATTTT. The chain recombines TRBV29-1 with TRBJ2-3; 7 bases are shared with TRBD2. V lost 3 bases to trimming and J lost 5 bases; unmatched junction nucleotides: 5. Germline loops: CDR1 SQVTM, CDR2 ANQGSEA. The CDR3 is 13 residues long.

CDR3 DNA: TGTGCCAGCAGCTTAGGCGACGAGCAGTACTTC. This sequence encodes CASSLGDEQYF. V gene TRBV11-2 combines with J gene TRBJ2-7; D unclear. Germline V lookup: CDR1 SGHAT, CDR2 FQNNGV. This CDR3 has 11 amino acids. V lost 1 base, J lost 5 bases, and 3 bases lay in between.

V and J are TRBV5-4 and TRBJ1-6, with D maybe TRBD1 (5 bases). There are 16 residues in the CDR3. Trimming shortened V by 6 bases and J by 9 bases, and 22 bases separated the two germline ends. Germline-derived CDR1 and CDR2 are SGHNT and YYREEE (reference sequence). The CDR3 here is CASNVRDGDKGSPLHF. In DNA, the CDR3 is TGTGCCAGCAACGTTCGGGACGGAGATAAAGGTTCACCCCTCCACTTT.

J is TRBJ1-4 and V is TRBV6-5, with 10 bases lining up with TRBD1. Germline V lookup: CDR1 MNHEY, CDR2 SVGAGI. This CDR3 is built from 16 residues. V dropped 0 bases and J dropped 7; count of bases not matched to a gene: 5. The CDR3, as DNA: TGTGCCAGCAGTTACTCGGGACAGGGGAGGAGTGAAAAACTGTTTTTT. Residues: CASSYSGQGRSEKLFF.

A few counts support this clone. The chain combines TRBV11-2 with TRBJ1-1; 8 bases fit TRBD1. The CDR3 length is 16 residues. With V trimmed by 4 bases and J by 3 bases, 10 bases remained unmatched. Germline assignment: CDR1 SGHAT and CDR2 FQNNGV. CDR3 in amino acids: CASSWMAGGADTEAFF. In DNA form, the CDR3 reads TGTGCCAGCAGCTGGATGGCAGGGGGCGCGGACACTGAAGCTTTCTTT.

There are a few counts of this clone. The V and J genes are TRBV5-1 and TRBJ2-2; weak D call: TRBD1 (6 bases). CDR1 SGHRS and CDR2 YFSETQ come from the germline V gene. V lost 4 bases to trimming and J lost 5 bases, with 12 bases between them. This CDR3 contains 14 residues. In DNA, the CDR3 is TGCGCCAGCAGCCCCCAGGGGCCTACCGGGGAGCTGTTTTTT. This sequence encodes CASSPQGPTGELFF.

This clone was seen more than once but under ten times. This chain links TRBV19 with TRBJ1-5; tentative D call: TRBD1 (5 bases). V lost 10 bases, J lost 5 bases, and 15 bases lay in between. The germline CDR1 and CDR2 sequences are LNHDA and SQIVND (reference sequence). The CDR3 extends over 13 amino acids. The CDR3 DNA reads as TGTGCCACCAGAGGGGAGGGTCATCAGCCCCAGCATTTT. Its translation is CATRGEGHQPQHF.

This chain links TRBV2 with TRBJ1-6; a weak D match, TRBD1 (5 bases). Germline CDR1 reads SNHLY; CDR2 reads FYNNEI. This CDR3 has 16 amino acids. V lost 1 base and J 10 bases, leaving 17 bases between the germline ends. CDR3 residues: CASSEVSGQGGSPLHF. DNA of the CDR3: TGTGCCAGCAGTGAAGTCTCAGGGCAGGGAGGGTCACCCCTCCACTTT.

J is TRBJ1-6 and V is TRBV18, with 9 positions matching TRBD1. The CDR3 runs 14 residues. The J segment lost 10 bases and the V segment lost 5 bases, leaving 6 bases of the junction unmatched. CDR1 is KGHSH and CDR2 is LQKENI in the germline V gene. The CDR3 is CASSADRGNSPLHF. CDR3 sequence (DNA): TGTGCCAGCTCAGCGGACAGGGGAAACTCACCCCTCCACTTT.

V usage is TRBV4-1 and J usage is TRBJ1-5, with 7 bases matching TRBD1. J lost 9 bases, V lost 1 base, and 12 bases had no gene match. The germline CDR1 and CDR2 sequences are MGHRA and YSYEKL. This CDR3 is built from 16 residues. The CDR3 region is CASSQGGQGERLPQHF. For the CDR3, the DNA is TGCGCCAGCAGCCAAGGTGGGCAGGGGGAAAGGCTGCCCCAGCATTTT.